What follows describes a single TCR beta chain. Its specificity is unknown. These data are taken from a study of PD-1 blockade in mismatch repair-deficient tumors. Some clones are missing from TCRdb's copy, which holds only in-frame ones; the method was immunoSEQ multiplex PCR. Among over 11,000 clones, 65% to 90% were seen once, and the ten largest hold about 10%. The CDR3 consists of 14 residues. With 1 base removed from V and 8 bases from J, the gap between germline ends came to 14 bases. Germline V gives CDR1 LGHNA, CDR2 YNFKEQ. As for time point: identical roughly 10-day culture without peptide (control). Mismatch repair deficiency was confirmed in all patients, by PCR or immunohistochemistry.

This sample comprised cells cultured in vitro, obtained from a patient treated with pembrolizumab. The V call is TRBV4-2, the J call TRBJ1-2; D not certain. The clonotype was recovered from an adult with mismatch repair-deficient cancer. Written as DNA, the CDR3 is TGTGCCAGCAGCCAAGGAGAAAGGCCGGACGGCTACACCTTC. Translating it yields CASSQGERPDGYTF.